This T cell receptor (beta chain) was captured by sequencing in a study of TIL therapy for anti-PD-1-resistant metastatic lung cancer. Study-wide results and caveats: Many TIL product clones were absent from baseline tumor, suggesting clonal contraction. This highly selected cohort may not generalize to typical lung cancer patients.

The immunoSEQ assay was v3. Libraries were sequenced to about 2 million read pairs (survey) or roughly 4.5-6.5 million (deep). Clones were read by immunoSEQ multiplex PCR, and TCRdb kept only the in-frame ones, dropping some. The sample comprises tens of thousands of clones, 60% to 85% of which are singletons, and around 5.9% rests with the top ten. The CDR3 is made up of 20 amino acids. The germline CDR1 and CDR2 sequences are MGHRA and YSYEKL. Trimming at V came to 4 bases and at J to 8 bases, leaving 25 bases not matched to a gene. This clone occurred once. Its antigen is still unknown. Stated time point: pre-treatment sample, taken before nivolumab and TIL therapy. Pleural nodules or supraclavicular lymph nodes made up most of the excised metastases sampled.

J is TRBJ1-4 and V is TRBV4-1, with 7 nucleotides matching TRBD1. The receptor was isolated from a person aged 25 to 85 with non-small cell lung cancer. The material sequenced was tumor tissue, taken at baseline. The CDR3 is CASSPGGRGELLSTVEKLFF. The DNA for the CDR3 is TGCGCCAGCAGCCCCGGGGGCAGGGGGGAACTTCTAAGTACAGTCGAAAAACTGTTTTTT.